This paragraph covers one T cell receptor beta chain sequence. These data belong to a study of beta chain features in type 1 diabetes. Of the isolated RNA, all was reverse transcribed, and so the sequenced material was expressed TCRB transcripts. The method was immunoSEQ multiplex PCR; TCRdb's version includes in-frame clones alone and lacks a portion of them. There are 130,000 to 150,000 clones in the sample; nearly 50% occur only once, and under 0.45% lies in the top ten. The CDR3 totals 15 residues. The germline CDR1 and CDR2 sequences are MGHDK and SYGVNS. Trimming at V came to 2 bases and at J to 5 bases, leaving 6 bases not matched to a gene.

The genes are TRBV25-1 and TRBJ1-1, with TRBD1 identical over 9 bases. Sequencing was done on a sample of Tregs from blood. The sequence came from a man younger than 35 in good health. The CDR3 reads CASSEPGTGKTEAFF. CDR3 sequence (DNA): TGTGCCAGCAGTGAACCCGGGACAGGGAAGACTGAAGCTTTCTTT. The full variable domain, completed using reference TRBV25-1 and TRBJ1-1, is EADIYQTPRYLVIGTGKKITLECSQTMGHDKMYWYQQDPGMELHLIHYSYGVNSTEKGDLSSESTVSRIRTEHFPLTLESARPSHTSQYLCASSEPGTGKTEAFFGQGTRLTVV.